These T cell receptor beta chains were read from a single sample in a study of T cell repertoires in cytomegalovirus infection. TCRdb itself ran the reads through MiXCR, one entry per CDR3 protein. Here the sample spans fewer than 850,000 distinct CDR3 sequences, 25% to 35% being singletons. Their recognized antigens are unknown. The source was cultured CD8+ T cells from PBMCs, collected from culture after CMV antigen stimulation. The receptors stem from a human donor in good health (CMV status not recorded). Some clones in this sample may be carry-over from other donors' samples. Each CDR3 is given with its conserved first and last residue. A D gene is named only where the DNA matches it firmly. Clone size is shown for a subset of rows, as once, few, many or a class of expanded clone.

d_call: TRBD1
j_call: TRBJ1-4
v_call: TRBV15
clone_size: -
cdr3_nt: TGTGCCACCAGCAGGGCCCACAGGGGGGACGCCCCGTTTTTT
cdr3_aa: CATSRAHRGDAPFF

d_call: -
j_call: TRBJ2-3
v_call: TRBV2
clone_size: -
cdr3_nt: TGTGCCAGCAGTGAATGGATATCAAATGCAGATACGCAGTATTTT
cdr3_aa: CASSEWISNADTQYF

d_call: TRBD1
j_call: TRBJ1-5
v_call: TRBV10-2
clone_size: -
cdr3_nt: TGCGCCAGCAGTGAGTACGTAAGGGGGCTTTACAATCAGCCCCAGCATTTT
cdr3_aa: CASSEYVRGLYNQPQHF

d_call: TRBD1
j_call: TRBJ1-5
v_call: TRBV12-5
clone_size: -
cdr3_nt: TGTGCTAGTGGTTTCGGGACCGACAGGGCCTTTGTTCAGCCCCAGCATTTT
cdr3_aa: CASGFGTDRAFVQPQHF

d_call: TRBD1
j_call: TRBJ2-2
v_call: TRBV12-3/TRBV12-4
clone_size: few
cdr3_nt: TGTGCCAGCAGTTGGACAGGGAGCGTAACTTCCGGGCGGGAGCTGTTTTTT
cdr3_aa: CASSWTGSVTSGRELFF

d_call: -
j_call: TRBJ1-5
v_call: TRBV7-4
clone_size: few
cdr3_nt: TGTGCCAGCCGTTCACAGCCCCAGCATTTT
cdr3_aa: CASRSQPQHF

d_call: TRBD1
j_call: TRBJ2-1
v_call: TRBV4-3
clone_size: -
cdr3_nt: TGCGCCAGCAGCCAAGACGGGACAGACCCCTACAATGAGCAGTTCTTC
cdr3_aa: CASSQDGTDPYNEQFF

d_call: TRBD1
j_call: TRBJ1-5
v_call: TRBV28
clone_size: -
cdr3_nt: TGTGCCAGCAGTTCACGGGACAGGGGAGACCAGCCCCAGCATTTT
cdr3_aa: CASSSRDRGDQPQHF

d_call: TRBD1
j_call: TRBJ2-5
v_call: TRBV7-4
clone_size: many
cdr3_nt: TGTGCCAGCAGCTTAGTGGGACAGAAGGAGACCCAGTACTTC
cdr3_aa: CASSLVGQKETQYF

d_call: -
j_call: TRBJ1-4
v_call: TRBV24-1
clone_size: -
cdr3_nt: TGTGCCACCAGTGATTCGGACGGAACCACAACTAATGAAAAACTGTTTTTT
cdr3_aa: CATSDSDGTTTNEKLFF

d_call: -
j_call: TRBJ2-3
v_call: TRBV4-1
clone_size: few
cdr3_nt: TGCGCCAGCAGCCAAGTTCTAAAAGCCCACACAGATACGCAGTATTTT
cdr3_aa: CASSQVLKAHTDTQYF

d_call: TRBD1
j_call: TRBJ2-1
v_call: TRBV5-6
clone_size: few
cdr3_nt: TGTGCCAGCAGCTTGAGGGGCTTTGGGGACAGGTCGTTAAGCTCCTACAATGAGCAGTTCTTC
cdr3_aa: CASSLRGFGDRSLSSYNEQFF

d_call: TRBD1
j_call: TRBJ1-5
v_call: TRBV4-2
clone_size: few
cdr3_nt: TGTGCCAGCAGCCAAAGAACAGGGGATAGCAATCAGCCCCAGCATTTT
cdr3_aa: CASSQRTGDSNQPQHF

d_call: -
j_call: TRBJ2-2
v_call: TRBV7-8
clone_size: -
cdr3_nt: TGTGCCAGCAGCCCCGAGGGGGGGGGGCTGCGAACCGGGGAGCTGTTTTTT
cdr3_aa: CASSPEGGGLRTGELFF

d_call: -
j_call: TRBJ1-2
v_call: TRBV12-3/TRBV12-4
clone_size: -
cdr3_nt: TGTGCCAGCAGTTTAGGGAGTGAGGTTATCTATGGCTACACCTTC
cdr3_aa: CASSLGSEVIYGYTF

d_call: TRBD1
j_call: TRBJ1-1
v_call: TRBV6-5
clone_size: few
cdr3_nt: TGTGCCAGCACCCCCAGGGGGGCCAACACTGAAGCTTTCTTT
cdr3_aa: CASTPRGANTEAFF

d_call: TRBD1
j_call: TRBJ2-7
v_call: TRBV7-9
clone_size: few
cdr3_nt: TGTGCCAGCAGCCATGGGGACAGGGGGCGCGTTTACGAGCAGTACTTC
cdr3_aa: CASSHGDRGRVYEQYF

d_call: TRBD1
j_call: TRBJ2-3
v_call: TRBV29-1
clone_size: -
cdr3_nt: TGCAGCGTCTATGGGTGGCAGGGGGAGGATACGCAGTATTTT
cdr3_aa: CSVYGWQGEDTQYF

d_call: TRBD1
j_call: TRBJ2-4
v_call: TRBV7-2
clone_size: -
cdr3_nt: TGTGCCAGCAGCTTGAACAGGGGGATCCTAAACATTCAGTACTTC
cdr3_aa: CASSLNRGILNIQYF

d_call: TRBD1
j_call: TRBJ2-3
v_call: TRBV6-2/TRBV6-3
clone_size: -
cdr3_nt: TGTGCCAGCAGTTGGCCATCGGGGGACAGGGAAACTTCAGATACGCAGTATTTT
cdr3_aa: CASSWPSGDRETSDTQYF

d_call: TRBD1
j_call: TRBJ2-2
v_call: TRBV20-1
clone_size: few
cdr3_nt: TGCAGTGCGGTCGACAGGGAGAACACCGGGGAGCTGTTTTTT
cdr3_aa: CSAVDRENTGELFF

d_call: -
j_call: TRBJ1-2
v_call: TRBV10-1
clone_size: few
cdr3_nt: TGCGCCAGCAGTGAGAGGCAGTCTTATGGCTACACCTTC
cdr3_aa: CASSERQSYGYTF

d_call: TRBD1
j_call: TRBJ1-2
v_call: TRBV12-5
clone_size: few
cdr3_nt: TGTGCTAGTGTTTCCCCAGGGGGCTATGGCTACACCTTC
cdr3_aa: CASVSPGGYGYTF

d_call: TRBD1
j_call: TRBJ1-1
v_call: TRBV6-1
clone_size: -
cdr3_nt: TGTGCCAGCCCGAAGGTGGCCGTGGGACAGGGTCGATTTAACACTGAAGCTTTCTTT
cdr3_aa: CASPKVAVGQGRFNTEAFF

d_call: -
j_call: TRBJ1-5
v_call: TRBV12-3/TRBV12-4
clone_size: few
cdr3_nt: TGTGCCAGCAGAAAGACAGAATTTCAGCCCCAGCATTTT
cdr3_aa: CASRKTEFQPQHF

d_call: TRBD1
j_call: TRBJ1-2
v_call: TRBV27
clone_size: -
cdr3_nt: TGTGCCAGCAGTGCCGGGACAGGGGCCTATGGCTACACCTTC
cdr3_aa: CASSAGTGAYGYTF

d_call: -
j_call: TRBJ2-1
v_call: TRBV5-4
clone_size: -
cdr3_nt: TGTGCCAGCGGCCCCAATTACAATGAGCAGTTCTTC
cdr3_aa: CASGPNYNEQFF

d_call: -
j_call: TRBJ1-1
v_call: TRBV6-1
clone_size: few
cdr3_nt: TGTGCCAGCTTGGGGGCGGAAGCTTTCTTT
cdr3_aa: CASLGAEAFF

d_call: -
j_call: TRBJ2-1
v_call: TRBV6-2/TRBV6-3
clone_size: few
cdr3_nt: TGTGCCAGCAGTTCGGACGCCGACCACGTTGGTGAGCAGTTCTTC
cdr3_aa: CASSSDADHVGEQFF

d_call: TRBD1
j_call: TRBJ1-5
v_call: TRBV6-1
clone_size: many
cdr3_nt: TGTGCCAGCAGTGACCCGACAGGGCACAATCAGCCCCAGCATTTT
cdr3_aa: CASSDPTGHNQPQHF

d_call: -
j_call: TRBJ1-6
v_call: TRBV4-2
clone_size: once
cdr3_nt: TGTGCCAGCAGCCAAGAGTACGGGACCTTGAATTCACCCCTCCACTTT
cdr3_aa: CASSQEYGTLNSPLHF

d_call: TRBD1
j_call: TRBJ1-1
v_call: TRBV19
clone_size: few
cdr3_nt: TGTGCCAGTAGTGTCTTGACAGGGGCCTACACTGAAGCTTTCTTT
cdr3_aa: CASSVLTGAYTEAFF

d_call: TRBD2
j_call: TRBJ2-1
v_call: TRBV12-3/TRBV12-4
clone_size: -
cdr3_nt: TGTGCCAGCAGTTCTAGCGGGCCCGGGGGCGAGCAGTTCTTC
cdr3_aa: CASSSSGPGGEQFF

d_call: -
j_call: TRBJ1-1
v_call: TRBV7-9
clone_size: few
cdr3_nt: TGTGCCAGCAGCTCATCGACCGATCCGGGGGGTTGGAACACTGAAGCTTTCTTT
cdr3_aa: CASSSSTDPGGWNTEAFF

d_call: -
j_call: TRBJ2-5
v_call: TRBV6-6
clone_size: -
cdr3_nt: TGTGCCAGCAGTTACTCCGCAGGGGTGGGGGAGACCCAGTACTTC
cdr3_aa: CASSYSAGVGETQYF

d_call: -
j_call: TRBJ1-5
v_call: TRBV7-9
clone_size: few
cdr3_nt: TGTGCCAGCAGCTTTCCAGGAAACAATCAGCCCCAGCATTTT
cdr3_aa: CASSFPGNNQPQHF

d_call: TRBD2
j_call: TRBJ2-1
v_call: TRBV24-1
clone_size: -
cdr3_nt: TGTGCCACCAGTGATTCCCGGACTACCCGGGGGGTTTACACTGAGCAGTTCTTC
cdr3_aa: CATSDSRTTRGVYTEQFF